Listed below are T cell receptor beta chains from one sample, sequenced in a study of shared clonotypes between healthy human individuals. This table comes from immunoSEQ multiplex PCR, and its TCRdb copy is limited to in-frame clones, with some not included. The repertoire includes nearly 2 million clones, approximately 95% of them detected once, and 0.95% to 1.5% sits in the top ten. The sequencing sample was made of naive CD8+ T cells sorted from blood. All receptors come from a young man in good health. Each CDR3 is given with its conserved first and last residue. The order of the fields is V gene, CDR3 length, D gene, J gene, clone size, CDR3 DNA, CDR3 protein. The D gene is left open where the match is weak. Clone size, where shown, is once, few, many, or a class for clones that have expanded.

v_gene: TRBV7-9; len: 13; d_gene: -; j_gene: TRBJ2-7; abundance: -; CDR3nt: TGTGCCAGCAGCGCATTGGAGGACTACGAGCAGTACTTC; CDR3aa: CASSALEDYEQYF
v_gene: TRBV11-2; len: 14; d_gene: TRBD1; j_gene: TRBJ1-5; abundance: -; CDR3nt: TGTGCCAGCAGCTTCATGGACAGGGGCCAGCCCCAGCATTTT; CDR3aa: CASSFMDRGQPQHF
v_gene: TRBV7-9; len: 14; d_gene: -; j_gene: TRBJ2-7; abundance: -; CDR3nt: TGTGCCAGCAGCTCCGGGGAGAACTACTACGAGCAGTACTTC; CDR3aa: CASSSGENYYEQYF
v_gene: TRBV11-2; len: 15; d_gene: -; j_gene: TRBJ1-5; abundance: once; CDR3nt: TGTGCCAGCAGCTTAATAGGGGCGAGCAATCAGCCCCAGCATTTT; CDR3aa: CASSLIGASNQPQHF
v_gene: TRBV11-1; len: 14; d_gene: TRBD1; j_gene: TRBJ1-2; abundance: -; CDR3nt: TGTGCCAGCAGCCCTGATATGGACAGGGTACGATACACCTTC; CDR3aa: CASSPDMDRVRYTF
v_gene: TRBV6-5; len: 16; d_gene: TRBD1; j_gene: TRBJ2-7; abundance: -; CDR3nt: TGTGCCAGCAGTTACACTACAGGGGAAAGAACTTACGAGCAGTACTTC; CDR3aa: CASSYTTGERTYEQYF
v_gene: TRBV6-5; len: 14; d_gene: -; j_gene: TRBJ1-1; abundance: -; CDR3nt: TGTGCCAGCAGTCCGCTGGAGATGAACACTGAAGCTTTCTTT; CDR3aa: CASSPLEMNTEAFF
v_gene: TRBV18; len: 17; d_gene: -; j_gene: TRBJ2-1; abundance: -; CDR3nt: TGTGCCAGCTCACCACCGGATCCAAATCCCTCCGGCAATGAGCAGTTCTTC; CDR3aa: CASSPPDPNPSGNEQFF
v_gene: TRBV25-1; len: 11; d_gene: -; j_gene: TRBJ2-4; abundance: -; CDR3nt: TGTGCCAGCAGTGGGGGTTACATTCAGTACTTC; CDR3aa: CASSGGYIQYF
v_gene: TRBV27; len: 14; d_gene: TRBD2; j_gene: TRBJ2-2; abundance: -; CDR3nt: TGTGCCAGCAGTGGGACTAGCGGGACCGGGGAGCTGTTTTTT; CDR3aa: CASSGTSGTGELFF
v_gene: TRBV7-2; len: 17; d_gene: -; j_gene: TRBJ2-2; abundance: -; CDR3nt: TGTGCCAGCAGCGATTGGTTAGGTGAGCTGGACACCGGGGAGCTGTTTTTT; CDR3aa: CASSDWLGELDTGELFF
v_gene: TRBV6-6; len: 14; d_gene: -; j_gene: TRBJ2-5; abundance: -; CDR3nt: TGTGCCAGCAGTTACGCGCAGATCCAAGAGACCCAGTACTTC; CDR3aa: CASSYAQIQETQYF
v_gene: TRBV9; len: 14; d_gene: TRBD1; j_gene: TRBJ1-5; abundance: -; CDR3nt: TGTGCCAGCAGCGTAGCGGGGACAGGGCAGCCCCAGCATTTT; CDR3aa: CASSVAGTGQPQHF
v_gene: TRBV7-8; len: 16; d_gene: -; j_gene: TRBJ1-2; abundance: -; CDR3nt: TGTGCCAGCAGCCTCAAGTGGGGCCAGCCTAACTATGGCTACACCTTC; CDR3aa: CASSLKWGQPNYGYTF
v_gene: TRBV10-1; len: 15; d_gene: -; j_gene: TRBJ2-2; abundance: -; CDR3nt: TGCGCCAGCAGTGGGGGTAAAATGGGGACCGGGGAGCTGTTTTTT; CDR3aa: CASSGGKMGTGELFF
v_gene: TRBV10-2; len: 13; d_gene: -; j_gene: TRBJ2-7; abundance: -; CDR3nt: TGCGCCAGCAGGGGGACGGAGTACTACGAGCAGTACTTC; CDR3aa: CASRGTEYYEQYF
v_gene: TRBV27; len: 16; d_gene: -; j_gene: TRBJ2-7; abundance: -; CDR3nt: TGTGCCAGCAGTTTCTCGGGCGGTGAGAGGTCCTACGAGCAGTACTTC; CDR3aa: CASSFSGGERSYEQYF
v_gene: TRBV15; len: 15; d_gene: -; j_gene: TRBJ2-7; abundance: -; CDR3nt: TGTGCCACCAGCTCAACCCCTAAGCCGTTTTACGAGCAGTACTTC; CDR3aa: CATSSTPKPFYEQYF
v_gene: TRBV5-1; len: 14; d_gene: -; j_gene: TRBJ1-1; abundance: -; CDR3nt: TGCGCCAGCAGCATGTCAGGGGTGCGGACTGAAGCTTTCTTT; CDR3aa: CASSMSGVRTEAFF
v_gene: TRBV7-7; len: 15; d_gene: TRBD2; j_gene: TRBJ2-7; abundance: -; CDR3nt: TGTGCTAGCAGCGAGGGACTAGCGGGAGACTACGAGCAGTACTTC; CDR3aa: CASSEGLAGDYEQYF
v_gene: TRBV5-4; len: 14; d_gene: -; j_gene: TRBJ2-5; abundance: -; CDR3nt: TGTGCCAGCAGACAGGACTATAACCAAGAGACCCAGTACTTC; CDR3aa: CASRQDYNQETQYF
v_gene: TRBV7-9; len: 13; d_gene: -; j_gene: TRBJ1-6; abundance: -; CDR3nt: TGTGCCAGCAGCTTAGGACATAATTCACCCCTCCACTTT; CDR3aa: CASSLGHNSPLHF
v_gene: TRBV5-1; len: 14; d_gene: -; j_gene: TRBJ2-3; abundance: -; CDR3nt: TGCGCCAGCAGCATCCAGGGAGGTGCAGATACGCAGTATTTT; CDR3aa: CASSIQGGADTQYF
v_gene: TRBV7-9; len: 13; d_gene: -; j_gene: TRBJ1-4; abundance: -; CDR3nt: TGTGCCAGCAGCCCGGGAACTAATGAAAAACTGTTTTTT; CDR3aa: CASSPGTNEKLFF
v_gene: TRBV5-1; len: 15; d_gene: TRBD2; j_gene: TRBJ2-1; abundance: -; CDR3nt: TGCGCCAGCAGCCCTACTAGCGGGGGCTGGGATGAGCAGTTCTTC; CDR3aa: CASSPTSGGWDEQFF
v_gene: TRBV4-1; len: 17; d_gene: -; j_gene: TRBJ1-1; abundance: once; CDR3nt: TGCGCCAGCAGCCAAACTCTTAACCGTCAGGGGAGCACTGAAGCTTTCTTT; CDR3aa: CASSQTLNRQGSTEAFF
v_gene: TRBV27; len: 15; d_gene: -; j_gene: TRBJ1-1; abundance: -; CDR3nt: TGTGCCAGCAGTTTACGACAGGTGGGGAACACTGAAGCTTTCTTT; CDR3aa: CASSLRQVGNTEAFF
v_gene: TRBV9; len: 17; d_gene: TRBD2; j_gene: TRBJ2-3; abundance: -; CDR3nt: TGTGCCAGCAGCGCCTACTGGGGGGGGACCCCCACAGATACGCAGTATTTT; CDR3aa: CASSAYWGGTPTDTQYF
v_gene: TRBV27; len: 15; d_gene: -; j_gene: TRBJ2-5; abundance: -; CDR3nt: TGTGCCAGCAGTTTATCGGTCGGTTGGCAAGAGACCCAGTACTTC; CDR3aa: CASSLSVGWQETQYF
v_gene: TRBV7-8; len: 18; d_gene: TRBD1; j_gene: TRBJ2-1; abundance: -; CDR3nt: TGTGCCAGCAGCTTAGTAAGGATGGGGGACAGTCTTAACAATGAGCAGTTCTTC; CDR3aa: CASSLVRMGDSLNNEQFF
v_gene: TRBV27; len: 15; d_gene: TRBD2; j_gene: TRBJ2-5; abundance: -; CDR3nt: TGTGCCAGCAGTCTAGCGGGAAATGGGGGAGAGACCCAGTACTTC; CDR3aa: CASSLAGNGGETQYF
v_gene: TRBV25-1; len: 14; d_gene: TRBD1; j_gene: TRBJ1-2; abundance: -; CDR3nt: TGTGCCAGCAGTTCGCTGGGACAGCTATTTGGCTACACCTTC; CDR3aa: CASSSLGQLFGYTF
v_gene: TRBV4-2; len: 17; d_gene: -; j_gene: TRBJ1-4; abundance: -; CDR3nt: TGTGCCAGCAGCCAAGAGACAGTTACCCTAACTAATGAAAAACTGTTTTTT; CDR3aa: CASSQETVTLTNEKLFF
v_gene: TRBV13; len: 12; d_gene: -; j_gene: TRBJ2-3; abundance: -; CDR3nt: TGTGCCAGCAGCTTAGAGGAAGATACGCAGTATTTT; CDR3aa: CASSLEEDTQYF
v_gene: TRBV4-1; len: 17; d_gene: TRBD1; j_gene: TRBJ1-1; abundance: -; CDR3nt: TGCGCCAGCAGCGCAAGCGTCGGACAGGGGATGAACACTGAAGCTTTCTTT; CDR3aa: CASSASVGQGMNTEAFF
v_gene: TRBV2; len: 15; d_gene: -; j_gene: TRBJ1-1; abundance: once; CDR3nt: TGTGCCAGCAGCCCTCTCTCCGGGGGGTACACTGAAGCTTTCTTT; CDR3aa: CASSPLSGGYTEAFF
v_gene: TRBV4-1; len: 15; d_gene: TRBD2; j_gene: TRBJ2-1; abundance: -; CDR3nt: TGCGCCAGCAGCCAAGAACTAGCGGTCTACAATGAGCAGTTCTTC; CDR3aa: CASSQELAVYNEQFF
v_gene: TRBV5-3; len: 15; d_gene: TRBD1; j_gene: TRBJ1-3; abundance: -; CDR3nt: TGTGCCAGAAATATCACAGGGACAGAAGGAAACACCATATATTTT; CDR3aa: CARNITGTEGNTIYF